The 12 T cell receptor beta chains below come from one sample, sequenced in a study of CD8+CD57+ T cells in acquired aplastic anemia. Genomic DNA constituted the template upon which TCR beta VDJ and CDR3 profiling was performed. TCRdb recomputed calls from the reads with MiXCR, one row per CDR3 protein. Of around 500,000 distinct CDR3 sequences listed, about a third were seen once; the top ten hold 0.7% to 1%. Patients chosen for sequencing had CD8+CD57+ cells that had expanded, as shown by flow cytometry. The sequenced material came from sorted CD4+, CD8+, or CD8+CD57+ T cells (not recorded which) from PBMCs. Receptors were obtained from a human donor with aplastic anemia.

About this clonotype itself: A read error may be the cause here, since a much bigger clone is one base away. The chain carries TRBV5-5 and TRBJ2-7; D gene uncertain. Germline V gene data show CDR1 as SGHKS and CDR2 as YYEKEE (reference sequence). The CDR3 length is 14 residues. Trimming took off 1 base at V and 1 base at J, with 9 bases between the two ends. CDR3: CASSLKQSSYEQYF. CDR3 bases: TGTGCCAGCAGCTTGAAGCAGTCATCCTACGAGCAGTACTTC. Drawing the rest from reference TRBV5-5 and TRBJ2-7, the complete variable domain is DAGVTQSPTHLIKTRGQQVTLRCSPISGHKSVSWYQQVLGQGPQFIFQYYEKEERGRGNFPDRFSARQFPNYSSELNVNALLLGDSALYLCASSLKQSSYEQYFGPGTRLTVT.

The chain links TRBV10-3 to TRBJ1-1, with TRBD1 matching 8 bases. Germline trimming cut 10 bases from V and 10 bases from J; bases unmatched to any gene: 11. The CDR3 runs to 12 residues. CDR1 is ENHRY and CDR2 is SYGVKD in the germline V gene. CDR3 sequence reads: CATIAPGQVAFF. The CDR3 DNA reads as TGTGCCACCATCGCACCGGGACAGGTAGCTTTCTTT.

The chain employs TRBV30 and TRBJ1-6; D is uncertain. Trimming stripped 2 bases from V and 4 bases from J, with 12 bases between. Germline V gives CDR1 GTSNPN, CDR2 SVGIG (reference sequence). This CDR3 has 15 amino acids. The CDR3 reads CAWSSEVFYNSPLHF. In nucleotides, the CDR3 is TGTGCCTGGAGTTCTGAGGTTTTTTATAATTCACCCCTCCACTTT.

This chain joins TRBV5-1 and TRBJ2-3; D unclear. Germline V CDR1 and CDR2: SGHRS, YFSETQ. The ends were cut back, 0 bases at V and 4 bases at J, with 6 bases in the middle. CDR3 length: 13 amino acids. The CDR3 bases are TGCGCCAGCAGCTTGGCTAGTTCAGATACGCAGTATTTT. It is translated as CASSLASSDTQYF.

In its sample, this clonotype was seen many times. The rearrangement uses TRBV14 and TRBJ2-7; the D gene is possibly TRBD2 (5 bases). Germline CDR1 SGHDN, CDR2 FVKESK. The CDR3 is 13 amino acids. The V end lost 1 base, the J end lost 6 bases, and 10 bases lay between the germline ends. CDR3 in DNA: TGTGCCAGCAGCCAAGCGGGGTACGGCGAGCAGTACTTC. It encodes CASSQAGYGEQYF.

The chain links TRBV7-8 to TRBJ2-3; D unresolved. CDR1 and CDR2 from the germline V gene are SGHVS and FQNEAQ. The CDR3 runs 15 residues. V was cut by 0 bases and J by 2 bases, with 9 bases left in between. CDR3 protein: CASSLAAASTDTQYF. As DNA, the CDR3 is TGTGCCAGCAGCTTAGCCGCAGCCTCCACAGATACGCAGTATTTT.

The rearrangement joins TRBV4-3 to TRBJ1-1; D unresolved. This CDR3 has 15 residues. Germline CDR1 LGHNA, CDR2 YSLEER. Trimming left V 0 bases short and J 4 bases short, with 12 bases between. The CDR3 DNA reads as TGCGCCAGCAGCCAAGATTGGAGGGTAGCCACTGAAGCTTTCTTT. Its translation: CASSQDWRVATEAFF.

The sample holds a few counts of this clonotype. Lacking the conserved final phenylalanine or tryptophan, this CDR3 likely reflects a read error. The V gene is TRBV7-9, the J gene TRBJ2-7; 8 nucleotides line up with TRBD1. Germline loops: CDR1 SEHNR, CDR2 FQNEAQ (reference sequence). The CDR3 contains 12 residues. Here the CDR3 DNA reads TGTACCAGCAGCTTAGACAGGGGTGAGCAGTACCTC. Amino acids: CTSSLDRGEQYL.

This clonotype was counted a few times. The chain joins TRBV2 to TRBJ1-1; D unresolved. Trimming took 6 bases from V and 0 from J, leaving 14 bases between them. Germline V gene sequence: CDR1 SNHLY, CDR2 FYNNEI. There are 15 residues in the CDR3. DNA of the CDR3: TGTGCCAGCAGCCCCCGGACGGACGTGAACACTGAAGCTTTCTTT. Protein sequence: CASSPRTDVNTEAFF.

This clonotype was counted only a few times. The gene calls are TRBV7-9 and TRBJ2-3; D is perhaps TRBD2 (5 bases). This CDR3 is built from 12 residues. Trimming left V 5 bases short and J 7 bases short, with 10 bases between. Germline V CDR1 and CDR2: SEHNR, FQNEAQ (reference sequence). CDR3 bases: TGTGCCAGCAGCCCGGGGATATATACGCAGTATTTT. This gives the protein CASSPGIYTQYF.

This clonotype has a count of ten or more. The chain employs TRBV29-1 and TRBJ1-2; D is uncertain. This CDR3 comprises 11 residues. Looked up from germline, CDR1 is SQVTM and CDR2 is ANQGSEA. Trimming stripped 1 base from V and 5 bases from J, with 5 bases between. The CDR3 loop reads CSVEVRYGYTF. CDR3 sequence (DNA): TGCAGCGTTGAAGTAAGATATGGCTACACCTTC.

The J gene is TRBJ1-6, the V gene TRBV5-6; 7 bases agree with TRBD1. V lost 5 bases and J lost 4; bases outside the gene matches: 3. Germline V lookup: CDR1 SGHDT, CDR2 YYEEEE. The CDR3 runs to 14 residues. CDR3: CASSQTGYNSPLHF. CDR3 coding DNA: TGTGCCAGCAGTCAGACAGGGTATAATTCACCCCTCCACTTT. The full variable domain, completed using reference TRBV5-6 and TRBJ1-6, is DAGVTQSPTHLIKTRGQQVTLRCSPKSGHDTVSWYQQALGQGPQFIFQYYEEEERQRGNFPDRFSGHQFPNYSSELNVNALLLGDSALYLCASSQTGYNSPLHFGNGTRLTVT.